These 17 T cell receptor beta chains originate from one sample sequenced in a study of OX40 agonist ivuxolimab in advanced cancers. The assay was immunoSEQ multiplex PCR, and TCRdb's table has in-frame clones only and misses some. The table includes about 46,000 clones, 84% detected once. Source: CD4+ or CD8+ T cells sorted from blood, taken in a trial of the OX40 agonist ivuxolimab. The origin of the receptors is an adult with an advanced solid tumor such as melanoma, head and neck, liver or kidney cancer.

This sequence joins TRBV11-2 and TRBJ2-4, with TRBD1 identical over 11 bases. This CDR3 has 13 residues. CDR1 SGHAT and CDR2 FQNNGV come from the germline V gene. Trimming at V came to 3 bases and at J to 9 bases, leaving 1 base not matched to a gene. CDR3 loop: CASSLGQGGIQYF. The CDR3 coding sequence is TGTGCCAGCAGCTTGGGACAGGGGGGCATTCAGTACTTC.

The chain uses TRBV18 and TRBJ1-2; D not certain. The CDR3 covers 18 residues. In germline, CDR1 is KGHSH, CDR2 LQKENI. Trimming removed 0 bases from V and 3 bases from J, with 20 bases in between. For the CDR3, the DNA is TGTGCCAGCTCACCACCGCGGTTTAGTTCGACGGAAGACTATGGCTACACCTTC. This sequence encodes CASSPPRFSSTEDYGYTF.

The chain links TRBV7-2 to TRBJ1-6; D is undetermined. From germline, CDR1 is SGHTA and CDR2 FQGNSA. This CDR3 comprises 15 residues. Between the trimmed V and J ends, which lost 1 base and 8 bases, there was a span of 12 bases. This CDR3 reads CASSLVVKLHSPLHF. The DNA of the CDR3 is TGTGCCAGCAGCTTAGTAGTTAAGCTTCATTCACCCCTCCACTTT.

DNA of the CDR3: TGTGCCAGCAGCCTGACAGGGACTAATGAAAAACTGTTTTTT. This encodes CASSLTGTNEKLFF. V and J are TRBV21-1 and TRBJ1-4; TRBD1 is the table's D call, not checked against the DNA. TRBV21-1 corresponds to a pseudogene. This CDR3 has 14 residues.

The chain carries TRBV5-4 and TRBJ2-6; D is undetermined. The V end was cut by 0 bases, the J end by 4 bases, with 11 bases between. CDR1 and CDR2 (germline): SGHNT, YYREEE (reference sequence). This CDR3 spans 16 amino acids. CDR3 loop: CASSLAPTVGANVLTF. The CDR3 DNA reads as TGTGCCAGCAGCTTGGCCCCCACCGTCGGGGCCAACGTCCTGACTTTC.

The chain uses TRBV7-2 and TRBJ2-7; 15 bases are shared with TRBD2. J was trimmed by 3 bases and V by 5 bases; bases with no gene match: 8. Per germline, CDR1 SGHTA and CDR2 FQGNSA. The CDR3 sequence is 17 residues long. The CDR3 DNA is TGTGCCAGCAGCCCCCCCGGACTAGCGGGGGGGGGCTACGAGCAGTACTTC. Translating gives CASSPPGLAGGGYEQYF.

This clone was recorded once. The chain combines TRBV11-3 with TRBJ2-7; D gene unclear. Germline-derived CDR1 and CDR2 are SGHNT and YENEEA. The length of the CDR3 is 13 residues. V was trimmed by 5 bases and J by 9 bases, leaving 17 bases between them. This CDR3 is CASSENRVMVQYF. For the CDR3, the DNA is TGTGCCAGCAGCGAAAATAGGGTCATGGTGCAGTACTTC.

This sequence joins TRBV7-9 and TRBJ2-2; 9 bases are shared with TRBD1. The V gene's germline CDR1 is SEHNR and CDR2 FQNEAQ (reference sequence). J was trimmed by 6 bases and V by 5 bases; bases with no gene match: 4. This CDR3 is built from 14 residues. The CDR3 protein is CASSVGQGAGELFF. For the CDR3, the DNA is TGTGCCAGCAGCGTGGGACAGGGCGCCGGGGAGCTGTTTTTT.

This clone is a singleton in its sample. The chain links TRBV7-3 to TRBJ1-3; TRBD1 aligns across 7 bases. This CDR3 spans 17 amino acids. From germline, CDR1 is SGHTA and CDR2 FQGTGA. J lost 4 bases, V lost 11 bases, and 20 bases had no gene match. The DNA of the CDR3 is TGTGCCGGGAGGGGGCCAAGGAATCCCCATAGCGGAAACACCATATATTTT. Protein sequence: CAGRGPRNPHSGNTIYF.

CDR3 residues: CSVQTSGGVVQYF. The CDR3 nucleotides are TGCAGCGTCCAGACTAGCGGGGGGGTCGTGCAGTACTTC. V gene TRBV29-1 combines with J gene TRBJ2-5; TRBD2 aligns across 14 bases. J gave up 11 bases and V 6 bases, and 8 bases lay outside the gene matches. CDR3 length: 13 residues. Germline loops: CDR1 SQVTM, CDR2 ANQGSEA.

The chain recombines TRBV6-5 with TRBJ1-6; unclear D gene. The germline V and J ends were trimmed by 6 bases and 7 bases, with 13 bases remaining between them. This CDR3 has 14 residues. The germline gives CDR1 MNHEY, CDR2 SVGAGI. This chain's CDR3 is CASRPSGANSPLHF. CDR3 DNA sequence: TGTGCCAGCAGGCCCTCAGGTGCAAATTCACCCCTCCACTTT.

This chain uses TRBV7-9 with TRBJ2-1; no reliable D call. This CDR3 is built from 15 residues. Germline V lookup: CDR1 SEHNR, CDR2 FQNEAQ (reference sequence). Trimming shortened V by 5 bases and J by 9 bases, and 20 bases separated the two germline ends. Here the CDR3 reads CASSPRTSVGGEQFF. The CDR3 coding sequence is TGTGCCAGCAGCCCGAGGACGTCGGTGGGTGGTGAGCAGTTCTTC.

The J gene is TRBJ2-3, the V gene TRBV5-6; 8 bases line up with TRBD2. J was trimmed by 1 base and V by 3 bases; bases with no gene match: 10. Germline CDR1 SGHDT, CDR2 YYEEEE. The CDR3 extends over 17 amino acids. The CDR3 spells CASSWARGGLGTDTQYF. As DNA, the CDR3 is TGTGCCAGCAGCTGGGCCCGGGGGGGCCTGGGCACAGATACGCAGTATTTT.

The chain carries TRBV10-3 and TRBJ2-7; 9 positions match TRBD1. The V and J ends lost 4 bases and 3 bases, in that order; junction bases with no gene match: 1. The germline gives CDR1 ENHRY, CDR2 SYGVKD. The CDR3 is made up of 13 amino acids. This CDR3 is CAISVGQGYEQYF. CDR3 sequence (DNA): TGTGCCATCAGTGTGGGACAGGGCTACGAGCAGTACTTC.

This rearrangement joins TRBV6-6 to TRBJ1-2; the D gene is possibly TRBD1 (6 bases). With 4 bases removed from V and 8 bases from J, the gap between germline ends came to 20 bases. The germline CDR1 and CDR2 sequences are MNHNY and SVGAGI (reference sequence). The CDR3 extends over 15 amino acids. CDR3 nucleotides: TGTGCCAGCAGTTTATCGGGACACCTTCGTGCGGGCTACACCTTC. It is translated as CASSLSGHLRAGYTF.

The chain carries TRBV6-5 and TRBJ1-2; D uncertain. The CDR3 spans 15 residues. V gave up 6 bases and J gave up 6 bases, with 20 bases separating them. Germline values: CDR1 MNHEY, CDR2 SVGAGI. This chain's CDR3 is CASRSKGSLGDGYTF. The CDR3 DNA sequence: TGTGCCAGCAGGAGCAAGGGATCACTCGGGGATGGCTACACCTTC.

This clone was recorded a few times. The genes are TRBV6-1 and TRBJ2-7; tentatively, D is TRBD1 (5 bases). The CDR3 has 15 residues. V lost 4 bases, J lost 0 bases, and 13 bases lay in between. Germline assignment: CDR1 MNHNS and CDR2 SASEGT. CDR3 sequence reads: CASSVDSFSSYEQYF. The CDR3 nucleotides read TGTGCCAGCAGTGTAGACAGTTTCAGCTCCTACGAGCAGTACTTC.